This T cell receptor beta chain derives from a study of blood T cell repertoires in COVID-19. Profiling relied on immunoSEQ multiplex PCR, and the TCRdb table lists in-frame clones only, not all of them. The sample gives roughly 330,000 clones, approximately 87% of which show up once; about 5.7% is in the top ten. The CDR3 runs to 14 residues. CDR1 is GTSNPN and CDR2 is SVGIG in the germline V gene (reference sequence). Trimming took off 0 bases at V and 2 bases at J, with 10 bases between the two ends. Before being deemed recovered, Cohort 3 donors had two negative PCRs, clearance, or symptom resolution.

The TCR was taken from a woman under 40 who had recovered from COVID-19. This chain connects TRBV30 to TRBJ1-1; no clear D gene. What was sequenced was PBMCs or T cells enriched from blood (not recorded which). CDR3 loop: CAWSVPGANTEAFF. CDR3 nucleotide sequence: TGTGCCTGGAGTGTACCGGGAGCTAACACTGAAGCTTTCTTT.